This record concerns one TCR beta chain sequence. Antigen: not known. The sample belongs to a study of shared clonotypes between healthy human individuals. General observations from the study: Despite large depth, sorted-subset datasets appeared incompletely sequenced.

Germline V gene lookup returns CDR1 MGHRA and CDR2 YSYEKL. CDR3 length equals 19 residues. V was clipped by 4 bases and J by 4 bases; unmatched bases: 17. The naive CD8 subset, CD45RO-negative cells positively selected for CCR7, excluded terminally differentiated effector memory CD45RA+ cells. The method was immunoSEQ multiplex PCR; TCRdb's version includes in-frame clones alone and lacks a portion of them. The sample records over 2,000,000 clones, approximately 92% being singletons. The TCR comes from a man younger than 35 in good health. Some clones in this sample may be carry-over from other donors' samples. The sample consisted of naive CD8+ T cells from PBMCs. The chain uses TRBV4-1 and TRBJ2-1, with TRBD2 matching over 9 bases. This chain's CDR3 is CASSPYIRGLAGSYNEQFF. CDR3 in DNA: TGCGCCAGCAGCCCCTATATTCGGGGCCTAGCGGGGTCATACAATGAGCAGTTCTTC.